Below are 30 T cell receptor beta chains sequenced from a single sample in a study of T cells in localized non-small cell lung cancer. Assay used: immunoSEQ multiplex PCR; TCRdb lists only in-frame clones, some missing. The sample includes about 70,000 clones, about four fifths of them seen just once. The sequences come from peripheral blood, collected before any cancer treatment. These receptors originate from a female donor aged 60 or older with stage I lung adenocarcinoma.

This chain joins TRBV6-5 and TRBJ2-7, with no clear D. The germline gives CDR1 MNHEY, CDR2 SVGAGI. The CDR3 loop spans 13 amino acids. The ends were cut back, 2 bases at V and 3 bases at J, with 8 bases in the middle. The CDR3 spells CASSYKDFYEQYF. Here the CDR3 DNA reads TGTGCCAGCAGTTACAAAGATTTCTACGAGCAGTACTTC.

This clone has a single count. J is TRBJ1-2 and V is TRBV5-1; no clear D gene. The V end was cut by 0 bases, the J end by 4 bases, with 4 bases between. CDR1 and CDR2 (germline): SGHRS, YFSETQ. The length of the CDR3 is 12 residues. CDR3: CASSLDTYGYTF. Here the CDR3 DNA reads TGCGCCAGCAGCTTGGACACCTATGGCTACACCTTC.

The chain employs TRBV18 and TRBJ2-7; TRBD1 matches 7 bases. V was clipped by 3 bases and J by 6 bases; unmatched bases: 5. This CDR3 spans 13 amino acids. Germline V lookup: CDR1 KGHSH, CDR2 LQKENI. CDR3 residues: CASSPYRQGEQYF. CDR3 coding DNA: TGTGCCAGCTCACCCTATAGACAGGGCGAGCAGTACTTC. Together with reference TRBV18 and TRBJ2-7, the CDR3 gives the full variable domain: NAGVMQNPRHLVRRRGQEARLRCSPMKGHSHVYWYRQLPEEGLKFMVYLQKENIIDESGMPKERFSAEFPKEGPSILRIQQVVRGDSAAYFCASSPYRQGEQYFGPGTRLTVT.

DNA for the CDR3: TGTGCCAGCAGCCCCGGGACTAGCGCCCCAGATACGCAGTATTTT. Amino acids: CASSPGTSAPDTQYF. The chain joins TRBV7-3 to TRBJ2-3; 10 bases are shared with TRBD2. The CDR3 is 15 amino acids. V lost 5 bases to trimming and J lost 4 bases; unmatched junction nucleotides: 6. Germline V gene data show CDR1 as SGHTA and CDR2 as FQGTGA. The whole variable domain, filled in from reference TRBV7-3 and TRBJ2-3, reads GAGVSQTPSNKVTEKGKYVELRCDPISGHTALYWYRQSLGQGPEFLIYFQGTGAADDSGLPNDRFFAVRPEGSVSTLKIQRTERGDSAVYLCASSPGTSAPDTQYFGPGTRLTVL.

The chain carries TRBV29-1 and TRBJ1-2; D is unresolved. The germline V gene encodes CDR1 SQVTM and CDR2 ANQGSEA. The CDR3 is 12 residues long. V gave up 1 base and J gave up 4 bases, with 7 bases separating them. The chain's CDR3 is CSVEGDSYGYTF. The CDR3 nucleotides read TGCAGCGTTGAAGGAGATAGCTATGGCTACACCTTC. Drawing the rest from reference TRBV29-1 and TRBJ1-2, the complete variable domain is SAVISQKPSRDICQRGTSLTIQCQVDSQVTMMFWYRQQPGQSLTLIATANQGSEATYESGFVIDKFPISRPNLTFSTLTVSNMSPEDSSIYLCSVEGDSYGYTFGSGTRLTVV.

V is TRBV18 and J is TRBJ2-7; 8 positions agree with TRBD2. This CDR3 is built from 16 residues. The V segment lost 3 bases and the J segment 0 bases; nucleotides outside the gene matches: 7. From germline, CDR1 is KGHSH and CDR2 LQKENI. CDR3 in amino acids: CASSPNSGTGSYEQYF. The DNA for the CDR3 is TGTGCCAGCTCACCGAATAGCGGGACGGGCTCCTACGAGCAGTACTTC. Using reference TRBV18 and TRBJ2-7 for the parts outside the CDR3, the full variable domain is NAGVMQNPRHLVRRRGQEARLRCSPMKGHSHVYWYRQLPEEGLKFMVYLQKENIIDESGMPKERFSAEFPKEGPSILRIQQVVRGDSAAYFCASSPNSGTGSYEQYFGPGTRLTVT.

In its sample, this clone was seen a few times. CDR3 in amino acids: CASSALLADQETQYF. CDR3 in DNA: TGTGCCAGCAGCGCCTTACTAGCGGACCAAGAGACCCAGTACTTC. V is TRBV11-2 and J is TRBJ2-5, with TRBD2 identical over 8 bases. CDR1 and CDR2 (germline): SGHAT, FQNNGV. Trimming cost V 5 bases and J 0 bases; bases outside gene matches: 5. The CDR3 is made up of 15 amino acids. The full variable domain, rest sourced from reference TRBV11-2 and TRBJ2-5, is EAGVAQSPRYKIIEKRQSVAFWCNPISGHATLYWYQQILGQGPKLLIQFQNNGVVDDSQLPKDRFSAERLKGVDSTLKIQPAKLEDSAVYLCASSALLADQETQYFGPGTRLLVL.

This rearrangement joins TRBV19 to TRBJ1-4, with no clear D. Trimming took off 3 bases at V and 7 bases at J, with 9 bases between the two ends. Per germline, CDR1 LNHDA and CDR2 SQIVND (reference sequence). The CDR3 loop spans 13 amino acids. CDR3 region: CASSMVGSEKLFF. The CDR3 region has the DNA TGTGCCAGTAGTATGGTTGGCTCTGAAAAACTGTTTTTT.

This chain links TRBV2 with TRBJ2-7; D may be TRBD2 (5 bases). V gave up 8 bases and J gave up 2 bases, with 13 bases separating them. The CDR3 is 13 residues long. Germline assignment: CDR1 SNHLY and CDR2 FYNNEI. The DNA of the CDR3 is TGTGCCAGCGCCGGGATGCCCGCCTACGAGCAGTACTTC. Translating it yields CASAGMPAYEQYF. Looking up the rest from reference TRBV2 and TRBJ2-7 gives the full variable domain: EPEVTQTPSHQVTQMGQEVILRCVPISNHLYFYWYRQILGQKVEFLVSFYNNEISEKSEIFDDQFSVERPDGSNFTLKIRSTKLEDSAMYFCASAGMPAYEQYFGPGTRLTVT.

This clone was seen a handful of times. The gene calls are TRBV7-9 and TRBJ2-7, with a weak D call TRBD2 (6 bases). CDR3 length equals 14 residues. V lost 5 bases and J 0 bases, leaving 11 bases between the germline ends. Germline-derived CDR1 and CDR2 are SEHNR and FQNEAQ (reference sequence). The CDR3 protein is CASSAGLTSYEQYF. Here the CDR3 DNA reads TGTGCCAGCAGCGCGGGACTGACCTCCTACGAGCAGTACTTC. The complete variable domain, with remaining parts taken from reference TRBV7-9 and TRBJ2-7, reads DTGVSQNPRHKITKRGQNVTFRCDPISEHNRLYWYRQTLGQGPEFLTYFQNEAQLEKSRLLSDRFSAERPKGSFSTLEIQRTEQGDSAMYLCASSAGLTSYEQYFGPGTRLTVT.

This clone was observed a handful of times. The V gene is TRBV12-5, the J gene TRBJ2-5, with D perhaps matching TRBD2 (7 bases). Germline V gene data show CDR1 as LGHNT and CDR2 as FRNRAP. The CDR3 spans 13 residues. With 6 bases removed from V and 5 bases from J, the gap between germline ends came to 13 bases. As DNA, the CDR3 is TGTGCTAGTGGCTCGGGGGGCTTGGAGACCCAGTACTTC. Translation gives CASGSGGLETQYF.

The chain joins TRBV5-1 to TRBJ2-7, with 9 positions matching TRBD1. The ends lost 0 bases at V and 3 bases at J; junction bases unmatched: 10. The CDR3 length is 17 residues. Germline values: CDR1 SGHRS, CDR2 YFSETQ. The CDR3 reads CASSLAPSGTGYYEQYF. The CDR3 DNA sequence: TGCGCCAGCAGCTTGGCCCCCTCCGGGACAGGGTACTACGAGCAGTACTTC.

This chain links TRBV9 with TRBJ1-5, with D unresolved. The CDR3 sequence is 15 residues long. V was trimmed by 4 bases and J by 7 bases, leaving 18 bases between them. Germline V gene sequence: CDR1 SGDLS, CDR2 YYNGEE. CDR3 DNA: TGTGCCAGCAGCAAAAACGACGAACTCTGGCAGCCCCAGCATTTT. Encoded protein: CASSKNDELWQPQHF.

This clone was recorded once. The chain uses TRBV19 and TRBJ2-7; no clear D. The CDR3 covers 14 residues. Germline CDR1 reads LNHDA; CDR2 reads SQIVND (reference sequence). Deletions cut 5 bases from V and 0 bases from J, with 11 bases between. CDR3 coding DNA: TGTGCCAGTAGTCCACAGCCTATCTCCTACGAGCAGTACTTC. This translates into CASSPQPISYEQYF.

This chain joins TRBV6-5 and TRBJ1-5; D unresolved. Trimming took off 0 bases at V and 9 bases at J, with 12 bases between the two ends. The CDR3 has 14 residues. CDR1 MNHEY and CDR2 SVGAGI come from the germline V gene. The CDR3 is CASSYSISGGPQHF. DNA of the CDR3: TGTGCCAGCAGTTACTCTATCAGCGGTGGGCCCCAGCATTTT.

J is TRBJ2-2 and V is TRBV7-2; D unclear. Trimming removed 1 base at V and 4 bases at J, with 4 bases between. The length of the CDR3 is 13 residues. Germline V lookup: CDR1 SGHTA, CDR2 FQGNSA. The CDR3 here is CASSLVRTGELFF. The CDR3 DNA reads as TGTGCCAGCAGCTTAGTCCGCACCGGGGAGCTGTTTTTT. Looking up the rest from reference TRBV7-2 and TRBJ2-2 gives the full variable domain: GAGVSQSPSNKVTEKGKDVELRCDPISGHTALYWYRQSLGQGLEFLIYFQGNSAPDKSGLPSDRFSAERTGGSVSTLTIQRTQQEDSAVYLCASSLVRTGELFFGEGSRLTVL.

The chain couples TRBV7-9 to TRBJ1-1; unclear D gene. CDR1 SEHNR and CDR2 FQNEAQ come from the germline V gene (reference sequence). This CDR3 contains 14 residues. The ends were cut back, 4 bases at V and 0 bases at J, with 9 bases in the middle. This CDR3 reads CASSSFRMNTEAFF. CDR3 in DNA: TGTGCCAGCAGCTCCTTCCGGATGAACACTGAAGCTTTCTTT.

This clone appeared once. CDR3 residues: CASSFPERANEQYF. CDR3 sequence (DNA): TGTGCCAGTAGTTTTCCCGAGAGGGCCAACGAGCAGTACTTC. The V call is TRBV19, the J call TRBJ2-7; D possibly corresponds to TRBD2 (5 bases). V dropped 5 bases and J dropped 5 bases, with 16 bases sitting between them. The CDR3 is 14 residues long. Germline CDR1 and CDR2: LNHDA and SQIVND (reference sequence).

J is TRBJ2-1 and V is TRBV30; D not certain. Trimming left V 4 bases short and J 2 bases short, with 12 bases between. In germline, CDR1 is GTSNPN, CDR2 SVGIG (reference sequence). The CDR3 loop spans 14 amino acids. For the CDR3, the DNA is TGTGCCTGGACTCCGTCGTCTCCCTACAATGAGCAGTTCTTC. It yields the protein CAWTPSSPYNEQFF.

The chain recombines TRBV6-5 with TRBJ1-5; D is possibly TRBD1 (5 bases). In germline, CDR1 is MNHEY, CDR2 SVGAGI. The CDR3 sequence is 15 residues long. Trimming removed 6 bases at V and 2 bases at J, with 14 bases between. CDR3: CASRKWTGGNQPQHF. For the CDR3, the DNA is TGTGCCAGCAGGAAATGGACGGGGGGCAATCAGCCCCAGCATTTT.

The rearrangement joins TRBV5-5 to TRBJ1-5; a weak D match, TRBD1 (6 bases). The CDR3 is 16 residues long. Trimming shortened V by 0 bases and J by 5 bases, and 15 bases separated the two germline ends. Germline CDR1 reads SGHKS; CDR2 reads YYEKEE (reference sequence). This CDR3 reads CASSLDSGTGYQPQHF. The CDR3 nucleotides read TGTGCCAGCAGCTTGGATTCGGGAACAGGGTATCAGCCCCAGCATTTT.

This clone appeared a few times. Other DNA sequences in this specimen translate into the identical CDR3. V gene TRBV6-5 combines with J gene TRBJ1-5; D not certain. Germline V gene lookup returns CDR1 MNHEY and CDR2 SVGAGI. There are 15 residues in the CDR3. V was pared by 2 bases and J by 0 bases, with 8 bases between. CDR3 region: CASSYDGNSNQPQHF. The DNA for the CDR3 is TGTGCCAGCAGTTACGATGGAAATAGCAATCAGCCCCAGCATTTT.

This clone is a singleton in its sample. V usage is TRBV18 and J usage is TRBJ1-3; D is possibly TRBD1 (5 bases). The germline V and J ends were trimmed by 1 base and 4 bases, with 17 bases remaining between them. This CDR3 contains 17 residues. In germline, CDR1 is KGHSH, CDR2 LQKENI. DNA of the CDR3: TGTGCCAGCTCACCACAACCTCCGCAGGGATCCGGAAACACCATATATTTT. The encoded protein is CASSPQPPQGSGNTIYF.

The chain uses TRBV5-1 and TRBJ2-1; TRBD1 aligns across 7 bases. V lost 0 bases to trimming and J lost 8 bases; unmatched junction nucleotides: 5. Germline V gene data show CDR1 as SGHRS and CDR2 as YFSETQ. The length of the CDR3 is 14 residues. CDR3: CASSLVRGRDEQFF. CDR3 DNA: TGCGCCAGCAGCTTGGTTAGGGGGCGAGATGAGCAGTTCTTC.

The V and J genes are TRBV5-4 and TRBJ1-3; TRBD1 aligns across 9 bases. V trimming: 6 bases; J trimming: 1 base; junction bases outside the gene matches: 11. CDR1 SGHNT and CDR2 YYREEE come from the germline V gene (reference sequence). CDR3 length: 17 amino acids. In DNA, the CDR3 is TGTGCCAGCACCAAACAGGGACAGGGTTGGTCTGGAAACACCATATATTTT. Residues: CASTKQGQGWSGNTIYF. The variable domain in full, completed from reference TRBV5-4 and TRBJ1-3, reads ETGVTQSPTHLIKTRGQQVTLRCSSQSGHNTVSWYQQALGQGPQFIFQYYREEENGRGNFPPRFSGLQFPNYSSELNVNALELDDSALYLCASTKQGQGWSGNTIYFGEGSWLTVV.

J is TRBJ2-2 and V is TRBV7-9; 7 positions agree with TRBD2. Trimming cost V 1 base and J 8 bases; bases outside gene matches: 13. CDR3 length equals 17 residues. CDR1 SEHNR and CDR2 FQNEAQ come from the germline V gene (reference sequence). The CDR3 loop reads CASSLGFLAEKGGELFF. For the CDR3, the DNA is TGTGCCAGCAGCTTAGGTTTTCTAGCGGAAAAAGGTGGGGAGCTGTTTTTT.

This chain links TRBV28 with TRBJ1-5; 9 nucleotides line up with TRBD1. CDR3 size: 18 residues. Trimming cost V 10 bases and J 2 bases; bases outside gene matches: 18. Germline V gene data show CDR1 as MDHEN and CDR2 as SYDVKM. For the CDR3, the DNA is TGTGCCACCGACGACGGAGGACAGGGGAAATTTGGCAATCAGCCCCAGCATTTT. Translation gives CATDDGGQGKFGNQPQHF.

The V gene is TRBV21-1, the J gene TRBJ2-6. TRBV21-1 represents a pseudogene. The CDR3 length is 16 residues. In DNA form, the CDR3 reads TGTGCCAGCAGCAAAGCTGGGGAATCTGGGGCCAACGTCCTGACTTTC. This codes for CASSKAGESGANVLTF.

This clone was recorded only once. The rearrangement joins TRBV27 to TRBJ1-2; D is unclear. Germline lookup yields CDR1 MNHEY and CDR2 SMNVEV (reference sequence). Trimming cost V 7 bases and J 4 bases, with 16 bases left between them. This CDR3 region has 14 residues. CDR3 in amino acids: CASKLRGSLYGYTF. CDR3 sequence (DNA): TGTGCCAGCAAGTTACGGGGATCACTCTATGGCTACACCTTC.

CDR3 nucleotide sequence: TGTGCCAGTAGTACACCGGGACAGGCTACCTACGAGCAGTACTTC. Translating it yields CASSTPGQATYEQYF. V usage is TRBV19 and J usage is TRBJ2-7; TRBD1 agrees at 8 bases. This CDR3 contains 15 residues. V dropped 4 bases and J dropped 2; count of bases not matched to a gene: 7. Germline V CDR1 and CDR2: LNHDA, SQIVND (reference sequence).